This TCR beta chain was observed in a study of blood T cell repertoires in COVID-19. Study information: Nucleic acid was either cDNA or gDNA, and it came from T cells, B-cell-depleted T cells, or PBMCs.

Clinical histories supplied by participants themselves formed the basis of cohort assignment. V shed 4 bases and J shed 2 bases, with 5 bases lying between them. The CDR3 has 12 residues. In germline, CDR1 is ENHRY, CDR2 SYGVKD. Data came from immunoSEQ multiplex PCR; TCRdb stores just in-frame clones and leaves some out. The sample yields 120,000 or so clones, roughly 89% seen once. V usage is TRBV10-3 and J usage is TRBJ1-1; D uncertain. The clonotype originates from a woman aged 30 to 39 who had recovered from COVID-19. The sequenced sample consisted of PBMCs or T cells enriched from blood (not recorded which). Here the CDR3 reads CAISALNTEAFF. For the CDR3, the DNA is TGTGCCATCAGTGCTTTAAACACTGAAGCTTTCTTT.